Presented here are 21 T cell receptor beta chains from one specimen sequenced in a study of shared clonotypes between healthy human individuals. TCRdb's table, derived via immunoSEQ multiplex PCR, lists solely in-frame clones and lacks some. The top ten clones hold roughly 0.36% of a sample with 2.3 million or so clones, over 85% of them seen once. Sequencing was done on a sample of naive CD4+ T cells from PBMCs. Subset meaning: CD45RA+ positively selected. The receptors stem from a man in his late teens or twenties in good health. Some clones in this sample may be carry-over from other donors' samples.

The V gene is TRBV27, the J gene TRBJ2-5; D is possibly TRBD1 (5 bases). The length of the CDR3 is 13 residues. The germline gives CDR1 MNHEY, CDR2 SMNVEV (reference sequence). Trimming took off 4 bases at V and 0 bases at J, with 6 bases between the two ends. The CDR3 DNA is TGTGCCAGCAGTTCGACAGACCAAGAGACCCAGTACTTC. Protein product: CASSSTDQETQYF.

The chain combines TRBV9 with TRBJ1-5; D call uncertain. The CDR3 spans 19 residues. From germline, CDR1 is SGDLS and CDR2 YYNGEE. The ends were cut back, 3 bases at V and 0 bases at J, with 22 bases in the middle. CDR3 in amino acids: CASSAPDPGRSHSNQPQHF. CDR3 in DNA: TGTGCCAGCAGCGCCCCCGACCCAGGTCGGTCCCATAGCAATCAGCCCCAGCATTTT.

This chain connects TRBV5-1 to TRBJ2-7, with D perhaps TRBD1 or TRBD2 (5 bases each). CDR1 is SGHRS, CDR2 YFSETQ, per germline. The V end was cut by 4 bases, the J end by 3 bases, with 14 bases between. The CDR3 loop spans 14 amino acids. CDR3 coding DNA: TGCGCCAGCAGCGCCCAAGGGGAGTACTACGAGCAGTACTTC. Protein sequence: CASSAQGEYYEQYF.

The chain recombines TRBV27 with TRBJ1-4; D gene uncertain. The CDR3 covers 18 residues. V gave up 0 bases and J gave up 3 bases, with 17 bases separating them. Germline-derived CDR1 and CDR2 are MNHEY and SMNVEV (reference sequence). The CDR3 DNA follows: TGTGCCAGCAGTTTATCGAGGCGACACCGAGCGGCTAATGAAAAACTGTTTTTT. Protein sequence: CASSLSRRHRAANEKLFF. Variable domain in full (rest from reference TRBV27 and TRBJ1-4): EAQVTQNPRYLITVTGKKLTVTCSQNMNHEYMSWYRQDPGLGLRQIYYSMNVEVTDKGDVPEGYKVSRKEKRNFPLILESPSPNQTSLYFCASSLSRRHRAANEKLFFGSGTQLSVL.

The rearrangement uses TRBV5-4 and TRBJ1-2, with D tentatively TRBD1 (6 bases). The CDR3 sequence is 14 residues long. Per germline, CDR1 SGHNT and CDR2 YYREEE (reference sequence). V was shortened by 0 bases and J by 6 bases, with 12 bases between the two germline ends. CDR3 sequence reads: CASSLGQEGDGYTF. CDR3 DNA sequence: TGTGCCAGCAGCTTGGGACAGGAAGGCGATGGCTACACCTTC. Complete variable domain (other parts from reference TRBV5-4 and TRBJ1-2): ETGVTQSPTHLIKTRGQQVTLRCSSQSGHNTVSWYQQALGQGPQFIFQYYREEENGRGNFPPRFSGLQFPNYSSELNVNALELDDSALYLCASSLGQEGDGYTFGSGTRLTVV.

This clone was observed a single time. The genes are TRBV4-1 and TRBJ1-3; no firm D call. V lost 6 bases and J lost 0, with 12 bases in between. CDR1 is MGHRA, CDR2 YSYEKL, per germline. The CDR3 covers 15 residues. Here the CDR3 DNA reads TGCGCCAGCAGTCTAAGGTGGCTCTCTGGAAACACCATATATTTT. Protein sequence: CASSLRWLSGNTIYF.

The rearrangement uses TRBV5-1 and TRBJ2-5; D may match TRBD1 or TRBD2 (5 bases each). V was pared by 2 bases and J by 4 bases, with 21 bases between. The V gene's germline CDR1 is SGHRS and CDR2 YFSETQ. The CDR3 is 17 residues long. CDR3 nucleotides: TGCGCCAGCAGCTTCCCAAAAGGGACCGCTTCGACAGAGACCCAGTACTTC. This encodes CASSFPKGTASTETQYF.

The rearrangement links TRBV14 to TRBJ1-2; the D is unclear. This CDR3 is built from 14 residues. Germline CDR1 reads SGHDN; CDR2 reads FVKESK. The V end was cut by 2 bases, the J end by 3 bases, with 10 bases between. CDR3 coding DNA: TGTGCCAGCAGCCAATATGTACCCGACTATGGCTACACCTTC. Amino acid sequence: CASSQYVPDYGYTF.

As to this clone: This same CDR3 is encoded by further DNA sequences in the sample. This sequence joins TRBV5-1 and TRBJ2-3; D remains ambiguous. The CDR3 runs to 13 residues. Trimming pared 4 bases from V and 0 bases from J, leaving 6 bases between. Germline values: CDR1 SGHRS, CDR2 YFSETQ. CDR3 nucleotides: TGCGCCAGCAGCGCAACTAGCACAGATACGCAGTATTTT. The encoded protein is CASSATSTDTQYF.

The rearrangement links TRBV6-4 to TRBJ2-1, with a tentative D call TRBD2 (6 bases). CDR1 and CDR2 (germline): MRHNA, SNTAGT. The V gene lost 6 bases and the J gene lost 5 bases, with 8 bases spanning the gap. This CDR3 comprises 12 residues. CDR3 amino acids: CASSGSHNEQFF. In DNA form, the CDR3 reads TGTGCCAGCAGCGGGAGTCACAATGAGCAGTTCTTC.

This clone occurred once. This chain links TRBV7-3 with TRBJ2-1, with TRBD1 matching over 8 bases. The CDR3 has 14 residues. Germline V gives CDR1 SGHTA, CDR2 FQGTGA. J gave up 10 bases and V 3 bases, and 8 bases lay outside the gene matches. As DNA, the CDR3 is TGTGCCAGCAGCTTTCAGGGGGCCGGGGCCGAGCAGTTCTTC. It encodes CASSFQGAGAEQFF.

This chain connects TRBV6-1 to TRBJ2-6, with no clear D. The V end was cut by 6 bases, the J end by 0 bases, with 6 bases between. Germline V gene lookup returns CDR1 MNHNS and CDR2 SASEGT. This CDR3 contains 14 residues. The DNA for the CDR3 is TGTGCCAGCAGGTCAGGCTCTGGGGCCAACGTCCTGACTTTC. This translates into CASRSGSGANVLTF.

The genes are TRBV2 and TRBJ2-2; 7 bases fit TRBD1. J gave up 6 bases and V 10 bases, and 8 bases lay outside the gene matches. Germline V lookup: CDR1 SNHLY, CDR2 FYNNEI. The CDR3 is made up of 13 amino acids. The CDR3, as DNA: TGTGCCACTAGGACAGGCGTCGCCGGGGAGCTGTTTTTT. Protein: CATRTGVAGELFF.

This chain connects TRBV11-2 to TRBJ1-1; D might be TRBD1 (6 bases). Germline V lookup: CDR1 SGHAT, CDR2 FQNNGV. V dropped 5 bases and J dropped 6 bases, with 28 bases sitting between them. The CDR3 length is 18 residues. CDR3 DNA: TGTGCCAGCAGCCCGCCCCGGGAAACAGGGACTAGGTACGCTGAAGCTTTCTTT. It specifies CASSPPRETGTRYAEAFF.

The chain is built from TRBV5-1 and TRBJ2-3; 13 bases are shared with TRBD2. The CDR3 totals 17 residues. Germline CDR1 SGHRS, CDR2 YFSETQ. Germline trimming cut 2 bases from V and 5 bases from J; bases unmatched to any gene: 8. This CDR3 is CASSLLLAGGQKDTQYF. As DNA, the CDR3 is TGCGCCAGCAGCTTACTACTAGCGGGAGGGCAGAAAGATACGCAGTATTTT. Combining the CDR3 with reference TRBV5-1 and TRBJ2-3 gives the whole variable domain KAGVTQTPRYLIKTRGQQVTLSCSPISGHRSVSWYQQTPGQGLQFLFEYFSETQRNKGNFPGRFSGRQFSNSRSEMNVSTLELGDSALYLCASSLLLAGGQKDTQYFGPGTRLTVL.

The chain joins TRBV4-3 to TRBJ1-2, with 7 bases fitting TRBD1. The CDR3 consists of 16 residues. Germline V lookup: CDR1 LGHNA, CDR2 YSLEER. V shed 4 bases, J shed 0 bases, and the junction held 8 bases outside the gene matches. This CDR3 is CASSPKIDRANYGYTF. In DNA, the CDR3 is TGCGCCAGCAGCCCGAAAATAGACAGGGCTAACTATGGCTACACCTTC.

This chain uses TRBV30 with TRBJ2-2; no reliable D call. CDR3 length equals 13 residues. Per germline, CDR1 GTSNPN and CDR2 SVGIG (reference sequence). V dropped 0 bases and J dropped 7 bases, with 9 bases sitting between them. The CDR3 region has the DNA TGTGCCTGGAGTGTACTGGCAGGCGGGGAGCTGTTTTTT. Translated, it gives CAWSVLAGGELFF.

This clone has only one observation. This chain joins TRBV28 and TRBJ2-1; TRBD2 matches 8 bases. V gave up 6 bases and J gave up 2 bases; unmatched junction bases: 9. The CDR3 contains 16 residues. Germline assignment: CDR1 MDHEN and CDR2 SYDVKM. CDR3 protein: CASSQPGGGTYNEQFF. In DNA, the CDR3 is TGTGCCAGCAGCCAACCGGGGGGGGGCACCTACAATGAGCAGTTCTTC.

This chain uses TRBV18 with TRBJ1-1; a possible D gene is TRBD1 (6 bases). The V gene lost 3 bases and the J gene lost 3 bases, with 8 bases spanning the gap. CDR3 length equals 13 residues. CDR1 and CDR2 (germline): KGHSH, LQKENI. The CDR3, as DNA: TGTGCCAGCTCACCCGGACAGTACACTGAAGCTTTCTTT. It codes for CASSPGQYTEAFF.

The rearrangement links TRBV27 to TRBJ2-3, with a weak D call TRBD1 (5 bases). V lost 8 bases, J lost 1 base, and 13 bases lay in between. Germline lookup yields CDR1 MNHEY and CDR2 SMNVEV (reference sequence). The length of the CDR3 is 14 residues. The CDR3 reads CASAREGGTDTQYF. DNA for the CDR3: TGTGCCAGCGCCAGAGAAGGGGGCACAGATACGCAGTATTTT.

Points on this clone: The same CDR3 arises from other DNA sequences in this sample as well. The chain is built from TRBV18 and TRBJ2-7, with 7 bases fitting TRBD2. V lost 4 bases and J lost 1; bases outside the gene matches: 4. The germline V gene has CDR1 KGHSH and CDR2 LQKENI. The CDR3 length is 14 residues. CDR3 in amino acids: CASSLDSGSYEQYF. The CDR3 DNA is TGTGCCAGCTCACTAGATAGCGGGTCCTACGAGCAGTACTTC.